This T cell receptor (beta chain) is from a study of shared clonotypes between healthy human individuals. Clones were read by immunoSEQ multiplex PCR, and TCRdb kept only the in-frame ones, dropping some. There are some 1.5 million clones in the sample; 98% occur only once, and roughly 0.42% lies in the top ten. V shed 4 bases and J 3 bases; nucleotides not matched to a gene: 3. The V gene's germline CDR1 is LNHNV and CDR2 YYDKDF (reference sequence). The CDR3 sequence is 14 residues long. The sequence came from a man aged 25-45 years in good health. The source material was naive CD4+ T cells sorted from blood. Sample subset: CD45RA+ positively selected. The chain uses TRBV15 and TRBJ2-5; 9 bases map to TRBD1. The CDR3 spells CATSTWTGEETQYF. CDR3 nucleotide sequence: TGTGCCACCAGCACTTGGACAGGGGAAGAGACCCAGTACTTC.